This T cell receptor (beta chain) originates from a study of shared clonotypes between healthy human individuals. About the study: The study used three CD4 naive, three CD4 memory, two CD8 naive and one CD8 memory plate per donor.

Sequencing was at deep level. Clones were sequenced by immunoSEQ multiplex PCR, and TCRdb holds only the in-frame ones, with some missing. The profile shows around 690,000 clones, around 91% of them singletons. In the case of this clone: What it recognizes is unknown.

Whole-study results and caveats: Donor scarcity curtailed the genetic and exposure-history diversity represented herein.

Those who donated were healthy HIV-negative adults, with no recent acute infections or vaccinations reported. This TCR was sampled from a man aged 18 to 29 in good health. Some clones in this sample may be carry-over from other donors' samples. The sample consisted of memory CD8+ T cells from PBMCs. The subset denotes: CD45RO+ cells pooled with CCR7-negative TemRA cells.

The DNA of the CDR3 is TGTGCCAGCAGCTTGGGGCCAGGGACAAACTATGGCTACACCTTC. Encoded protein: CASSLGPGTNYGYTF. The chain joins TRBV5-4 to TRBJ1-2, with D perhaps matching TRBD1 (6 bases). Germline loops: CDR1 SGHNT, CDR2 YYREEE (reference sequence). The CDR3 consists of 15 residues. V lost 0 bases and J 2 bases, leaving 11 bases between the germline ends.